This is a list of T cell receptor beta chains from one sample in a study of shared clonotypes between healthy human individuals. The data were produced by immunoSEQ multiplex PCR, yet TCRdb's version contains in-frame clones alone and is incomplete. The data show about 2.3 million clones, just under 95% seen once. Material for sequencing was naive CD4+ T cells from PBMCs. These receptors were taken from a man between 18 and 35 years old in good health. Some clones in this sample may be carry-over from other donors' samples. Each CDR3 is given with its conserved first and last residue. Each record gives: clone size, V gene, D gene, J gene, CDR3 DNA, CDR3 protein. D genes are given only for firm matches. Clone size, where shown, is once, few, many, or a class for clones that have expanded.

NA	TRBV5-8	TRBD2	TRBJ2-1	TGTGCCAGCAGCCCTATGAACCCAGCGGGGCCCCAAGGAAATGAGCAGTTCTTC	CASSPMNPAGPQGNEQFF
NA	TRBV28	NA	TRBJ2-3	TGTGCCAGCAGTTTAGTCCCCCGCCTAGGGAAGGGGGATACGCAGTATTTT	CASSLVPRLGKGDTQYF
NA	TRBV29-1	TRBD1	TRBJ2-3	TGCAGCGTTATAGACAGGGCGAGCACAGATACGCAGTATTTT	CSVIDRASTDTQYF
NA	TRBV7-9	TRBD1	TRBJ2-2	TGTGCCAGCAGGGGACAGAAGAACACCGGGGAGCTGTTTTTT	CASRGQKNTGELFF
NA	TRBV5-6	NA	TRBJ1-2	TGTGCCAGCAGCTGGGACCTGGGCTACACCTTC	CASSWDLGYTF
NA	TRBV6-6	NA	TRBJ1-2	TGTGCCAGCAGTCCCTCGACAGGCTTCTATGGCTACACCTTC	CASSPSTGFYGYTF
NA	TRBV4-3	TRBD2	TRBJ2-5	TGCGCCAGCAGCCGAAGACGGGGAGGGGAGGGTGGCGAGACCCAGTACTTC	CASSRRRGGEGGETQYF
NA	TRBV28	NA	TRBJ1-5	TGTGCCAGCAGTTTTTCATCAGGACTTCTGTCACCGCCCCAGCATTTT	CASSFSSGLLSPPQHF
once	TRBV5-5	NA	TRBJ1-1	TGTGCCAGCAGCTTGGAGGCGGATCTGGGGTGGGCTGAAGCTTTCTTT	CASSLEADLGWAEAFF
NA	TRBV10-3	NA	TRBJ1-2	TGTGCCATCAGTGAGCTGACAGACTACGGCTACACCTTC	CAISELTDYGYTF
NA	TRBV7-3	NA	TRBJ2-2	TGTGCCAGCAGCGTAAGGGCCGGGGAGCTGTTTTTT	CASSVRAGELFF
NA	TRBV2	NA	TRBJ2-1	TGTGCCAGCAGTGATGAAGGAGCCTCCTACAATGAGCAGTTCTTC	CASSDEGASYNEQFF
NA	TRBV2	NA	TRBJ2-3	TGTGCCAGCACAAACCAACTAAGCACAGATACGCAGTATTTT	CASTNQLSTDTQYF
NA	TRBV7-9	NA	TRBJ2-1	TGTGCCAGCAGCCCTGCCAATGAGCAGTTCTTC	CASSPANEQFF
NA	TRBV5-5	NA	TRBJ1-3	TGTGCCAGCAGCCCTCAGGGGTCTGGAAACACCATATATTTT	CASSPQGSGNTIYF
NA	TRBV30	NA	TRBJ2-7	TGTGCCTGCGAAGGGAGCGGCTACGAGCAGTACTTC	CACEGSGYEQYF
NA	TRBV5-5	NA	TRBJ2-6	TGTGCCAGCAGCTTCATGGGAGTCTCTGGGGCCAACGTCCTGACTTTC	CASSFMGVSGANVLTF
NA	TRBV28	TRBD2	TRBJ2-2	TGTGCCAGCAGTTCCCCCGGGGCGGGAGCAGAGACCGGGGAGCTGTTTTTT	CASSSPGAGAETGELFF
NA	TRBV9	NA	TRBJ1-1	TGTGCCAGCAGCGTAGTAGAGGGTAACACTGAAGCTTTCTTT	CASSVVEGNTEAFF
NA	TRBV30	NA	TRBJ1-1	TGTGCCTGGAGTATCAGGGATGAAGCTTTCTTT	CAWSIRDEAFF
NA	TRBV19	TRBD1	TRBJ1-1	TGTGCCACCTCCTCCGATCGACAGGGCGTCACTGAAGCTTTCTTT	CATSSDRQGVTEAFF
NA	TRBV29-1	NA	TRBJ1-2	TGCAGCGTTGAGTCAGCTAACTATGGCTACACCTTC	CSVESANYGYTF
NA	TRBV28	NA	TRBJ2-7	TGTGCCAGCAGGCCTAGTCAGAGTGAGGAGCAGTACTTC	CASRPSQSEEQYF
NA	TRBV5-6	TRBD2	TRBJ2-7	TGTGCCAGCAGCTTGGCCGGGGGGGCGCCTTACGAGCAGTACTTC	CASSLAGGAPYEQYF
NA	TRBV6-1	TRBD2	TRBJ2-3	TGTGCCAGCCCTCGGACTAGCGGGAGTGAGGATACGCAGTATTTT	CASPRTSGSEDTQYF
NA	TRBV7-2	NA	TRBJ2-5	TGTGCCAGCAGCTTAGTTGTGCAGGAGACCCAGTACTTC	CASSLVVQETQYF
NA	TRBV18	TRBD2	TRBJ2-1	TGTGCCAGCTCACCACCGGGACTAGATGGGAATGAGCAGTTCTTC	CASSPPGLDGNEQFF
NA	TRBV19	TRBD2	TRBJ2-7	TGTGCCAGTACCCGAGAGGCTAGCGGGAGCTACGAGCAGTACTTC	CASTREASGSYEQYF
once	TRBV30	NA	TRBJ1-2	TGTGCCTGGAGGGGGAACAGGGTTAGTAACTATGGCTACACCTTC	CAWRGNRVSNYGYTF
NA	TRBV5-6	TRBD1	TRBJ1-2	TGTGCCAGCAGCTCCCCAAGACAGGGGACCAACTATGGCTACACCTTC	CASSSPRQGTNYGYTF
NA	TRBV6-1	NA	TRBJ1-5	TGTGCCAGCAGTGAACCCCAGCCCCAGCATTTT	CASSEPQPQHF
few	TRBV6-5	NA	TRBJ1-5	TGTGCCAGCAACTCTGCTGGGCAGCCCCAGCATTTT	CASNSAGQPQHF
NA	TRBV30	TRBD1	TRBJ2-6	TGTGCCTGTAACTCACAGGGGTCCCATAGCTCTGGGGCCAACGTCCTGACTTTC	CACNSQGSHSSGANVLTF
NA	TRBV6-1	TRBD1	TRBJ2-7	TGTGCCAGCAGTGAAATGGGACAGAGCAACAAGCAGTACTTC	CASSEMGQSNKQYF
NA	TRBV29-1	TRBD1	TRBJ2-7	TGCAGCGTAGACACCGGGACAGGGGTTAGCAAGCAGTACTTC	CSVDTGTGVSKQYF
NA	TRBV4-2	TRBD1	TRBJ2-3	TGTGCCAGCAGCCAACAAAGGGGGCGCGTCACAGATACGCAGTATTTT	CASSQQRGRVTDTQYF
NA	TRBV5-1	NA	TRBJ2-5	TGCGCCAGCGAAGAGCGCGGGAACCCCCGTGAGACCCAGTACTTC	CASEERGNPRETQYF
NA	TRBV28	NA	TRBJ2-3	TGTGCCAGCAGTTCCCCAGGGGTGTGGATCCCAGATACGCAGTATTTT	CASSSPGVWIPDTQYF
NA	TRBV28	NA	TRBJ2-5	TGTGCCAGCAGGAATGAAGTCATACAAGAGACCCAGTACTTC	CASRNEVIQETQYF